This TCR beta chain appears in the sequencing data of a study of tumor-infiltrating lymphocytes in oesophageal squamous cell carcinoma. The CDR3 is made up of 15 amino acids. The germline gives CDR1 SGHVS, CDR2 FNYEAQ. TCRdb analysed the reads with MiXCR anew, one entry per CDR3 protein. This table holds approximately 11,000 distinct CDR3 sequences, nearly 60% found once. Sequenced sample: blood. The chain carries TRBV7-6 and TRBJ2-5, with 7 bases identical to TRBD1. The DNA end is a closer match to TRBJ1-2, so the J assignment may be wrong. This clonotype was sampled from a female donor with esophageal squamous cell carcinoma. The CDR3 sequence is CASSLSPGDRRGYTF. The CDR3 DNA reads TGTGCCAGCAGCTTATCCCCCGGGGACAGACGAGGCTACACCTTC.